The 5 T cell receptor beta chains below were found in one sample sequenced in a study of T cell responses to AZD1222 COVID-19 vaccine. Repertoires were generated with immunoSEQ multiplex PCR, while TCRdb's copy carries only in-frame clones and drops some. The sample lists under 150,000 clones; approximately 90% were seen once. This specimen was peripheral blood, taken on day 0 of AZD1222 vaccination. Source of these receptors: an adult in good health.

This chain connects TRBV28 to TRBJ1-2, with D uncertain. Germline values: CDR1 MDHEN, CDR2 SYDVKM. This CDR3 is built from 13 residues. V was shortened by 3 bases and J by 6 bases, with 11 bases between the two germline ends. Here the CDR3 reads CASSLEKGHGYTF. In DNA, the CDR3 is TGTGCCAGCAGTTTGGAGAAAGGCCATGGCTACACCTTC.

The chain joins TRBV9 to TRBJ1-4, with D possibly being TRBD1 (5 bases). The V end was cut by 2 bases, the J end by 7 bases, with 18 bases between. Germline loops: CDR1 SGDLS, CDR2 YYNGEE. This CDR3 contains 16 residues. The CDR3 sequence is CASSVFDGDPTEKLFF. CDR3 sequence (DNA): TGTGCCAGCAGCGTTTTTGATGGGGACCCAACTGAAAAACTGTTTTTT.

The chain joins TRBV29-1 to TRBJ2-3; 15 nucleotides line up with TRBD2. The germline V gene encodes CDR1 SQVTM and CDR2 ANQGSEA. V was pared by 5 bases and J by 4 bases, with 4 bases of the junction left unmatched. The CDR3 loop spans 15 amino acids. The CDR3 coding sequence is TGCAGCGTTAAACGGACTAGCGGGAGGGCAGATACGCAGTATTTT. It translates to CSVKRTSGRADTQYF.

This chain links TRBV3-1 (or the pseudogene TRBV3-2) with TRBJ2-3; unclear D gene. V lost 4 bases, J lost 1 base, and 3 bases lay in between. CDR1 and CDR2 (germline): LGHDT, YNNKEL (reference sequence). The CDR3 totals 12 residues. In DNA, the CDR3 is TGTGCCAGCAGCCGGGGCACAGATACGCAGTATTTT. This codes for CASSRGTDTQYF.

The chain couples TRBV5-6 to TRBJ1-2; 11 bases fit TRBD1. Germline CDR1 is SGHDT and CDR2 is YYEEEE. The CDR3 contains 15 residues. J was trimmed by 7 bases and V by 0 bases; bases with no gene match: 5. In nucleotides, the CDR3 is TGTGCCAGCAGCTTGGCCGGGACAGGGGGTCTTGGCTACACCTTC. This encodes CASSLAGTGGLGYTF.